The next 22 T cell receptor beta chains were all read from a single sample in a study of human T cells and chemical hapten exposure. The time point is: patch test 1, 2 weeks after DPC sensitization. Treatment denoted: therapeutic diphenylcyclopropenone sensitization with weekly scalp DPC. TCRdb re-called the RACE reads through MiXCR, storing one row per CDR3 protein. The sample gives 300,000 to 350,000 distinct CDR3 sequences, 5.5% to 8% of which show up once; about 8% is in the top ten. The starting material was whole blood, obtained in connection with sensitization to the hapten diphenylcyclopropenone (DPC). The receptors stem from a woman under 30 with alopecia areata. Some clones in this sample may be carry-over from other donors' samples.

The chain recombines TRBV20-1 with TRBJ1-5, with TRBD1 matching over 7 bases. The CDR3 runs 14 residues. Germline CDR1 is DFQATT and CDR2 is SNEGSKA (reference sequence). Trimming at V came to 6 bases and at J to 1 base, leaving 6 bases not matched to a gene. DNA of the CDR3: TGCAGTGCCGATGACAGGGACAGCAATCAGCCCCAGCATTTT. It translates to CSADDRDSNQPQHF.

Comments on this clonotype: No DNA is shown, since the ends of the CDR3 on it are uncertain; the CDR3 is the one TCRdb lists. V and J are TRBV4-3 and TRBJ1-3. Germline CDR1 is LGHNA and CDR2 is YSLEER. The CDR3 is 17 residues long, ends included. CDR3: CASSQDVGVGIGNTMYF.

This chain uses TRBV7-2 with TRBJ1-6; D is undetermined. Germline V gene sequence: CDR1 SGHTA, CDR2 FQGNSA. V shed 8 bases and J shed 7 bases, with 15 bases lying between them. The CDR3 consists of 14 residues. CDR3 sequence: CASAPRPGNSPLHF. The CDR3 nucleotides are TGTGCCAGCGCCCCCCGCCCCGGAAATTCACCCCTCCACTTT.

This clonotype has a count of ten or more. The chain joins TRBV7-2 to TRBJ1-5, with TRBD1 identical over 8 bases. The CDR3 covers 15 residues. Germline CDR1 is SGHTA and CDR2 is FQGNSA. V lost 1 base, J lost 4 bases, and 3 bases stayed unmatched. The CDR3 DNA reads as TGTGCCAGCAGCTTAGAGGACAGGGCGAATCAGCCCCAGCATTTT. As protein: CASSLEDRANQPQHF.

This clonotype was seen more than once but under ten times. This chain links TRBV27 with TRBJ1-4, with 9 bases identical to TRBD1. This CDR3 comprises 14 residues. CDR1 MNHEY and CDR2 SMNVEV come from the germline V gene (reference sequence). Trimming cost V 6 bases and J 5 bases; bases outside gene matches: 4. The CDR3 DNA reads TGTGCCAGCAGGGCGACAGGGGGGAATGAAAAACTGTTTTTT. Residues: CASRATGGNEKLFF.

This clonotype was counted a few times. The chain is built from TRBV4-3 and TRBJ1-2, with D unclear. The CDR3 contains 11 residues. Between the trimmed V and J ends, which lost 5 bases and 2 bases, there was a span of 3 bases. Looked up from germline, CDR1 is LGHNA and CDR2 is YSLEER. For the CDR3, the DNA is TGCGCCAGCAGCGGGAACTATGGCTACACCTTC. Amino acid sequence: CASSGNYGYTF.

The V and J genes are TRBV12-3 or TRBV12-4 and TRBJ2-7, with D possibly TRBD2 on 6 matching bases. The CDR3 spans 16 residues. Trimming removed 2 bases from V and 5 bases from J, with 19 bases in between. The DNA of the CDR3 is TGTGCCAGCAGTTTAAGAGGAGGGGTGCTACTCAACGAGCAGTACTTC. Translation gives CASSLRGGVLLNEQYF.

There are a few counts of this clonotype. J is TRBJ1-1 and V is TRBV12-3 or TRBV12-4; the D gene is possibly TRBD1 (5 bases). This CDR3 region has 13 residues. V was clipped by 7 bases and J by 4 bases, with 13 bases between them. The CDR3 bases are TGTGCCAGCACCAGAGGGGTTTCCACTGAAGCTTTCTTT. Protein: CASTRGVSTEAFF.

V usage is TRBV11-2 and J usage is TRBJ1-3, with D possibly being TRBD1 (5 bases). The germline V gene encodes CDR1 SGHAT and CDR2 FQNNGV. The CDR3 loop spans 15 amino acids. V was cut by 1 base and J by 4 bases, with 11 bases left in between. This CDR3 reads CASSLAGQSGNTIYF. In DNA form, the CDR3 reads TGTGCCAGCAGCTTAGCTGGACAATCCGGAAACACCATATATTTT.

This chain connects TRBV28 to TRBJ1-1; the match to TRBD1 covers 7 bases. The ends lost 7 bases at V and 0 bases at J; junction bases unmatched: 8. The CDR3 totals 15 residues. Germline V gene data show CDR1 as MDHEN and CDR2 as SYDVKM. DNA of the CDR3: TGTGCCAGCACCCTAGCGACAGGGATGAACACTGAAGCTTTCTTT. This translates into CASTLATGMNTEAFF.

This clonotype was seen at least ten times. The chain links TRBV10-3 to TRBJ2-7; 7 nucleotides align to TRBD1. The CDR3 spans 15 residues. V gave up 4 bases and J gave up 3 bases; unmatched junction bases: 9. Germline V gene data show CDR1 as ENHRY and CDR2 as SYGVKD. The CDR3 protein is CAISGGSDRVYEQYF. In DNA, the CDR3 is TGTGCCATCAGTGGGGGCTCCGACAGGGTCTACGAGCAGTACTTC.

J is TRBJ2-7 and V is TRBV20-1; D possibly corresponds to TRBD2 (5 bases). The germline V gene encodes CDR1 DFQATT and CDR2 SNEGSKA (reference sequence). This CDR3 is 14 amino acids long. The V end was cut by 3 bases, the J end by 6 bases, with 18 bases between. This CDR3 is CSARVPGLYREQYF. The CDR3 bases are TGCAGTGCTAGGGTACCTGGACTTTATCGCGAGCAGTACTTC.

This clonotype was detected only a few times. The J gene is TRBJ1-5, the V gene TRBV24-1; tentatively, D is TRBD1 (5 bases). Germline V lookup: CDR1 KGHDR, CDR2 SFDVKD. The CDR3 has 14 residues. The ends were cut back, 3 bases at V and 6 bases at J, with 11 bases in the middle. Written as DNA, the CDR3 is TGTGCCACCAGTGATCGGGGGGTCGGTCAGCCCCAGCATTTT. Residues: CATSDRGVGQPQHF.

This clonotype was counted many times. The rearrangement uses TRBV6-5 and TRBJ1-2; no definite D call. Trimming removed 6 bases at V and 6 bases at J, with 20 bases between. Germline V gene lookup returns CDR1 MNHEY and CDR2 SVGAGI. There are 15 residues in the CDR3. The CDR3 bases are TGTGCCAGCAGCCACCCCCGGAAGGGTAGGGATGGCTACACCTTC. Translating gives CASSHPRKGRDGYTF.

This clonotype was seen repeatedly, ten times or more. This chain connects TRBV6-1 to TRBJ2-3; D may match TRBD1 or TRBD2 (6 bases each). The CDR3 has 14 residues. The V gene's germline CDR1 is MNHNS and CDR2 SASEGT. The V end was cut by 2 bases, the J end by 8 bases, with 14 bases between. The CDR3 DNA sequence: TGTGCCAGCAGTGAACCGGGGGCCGCAGGTACGCAGTATTTT. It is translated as CASSEPGAAGTQYF.

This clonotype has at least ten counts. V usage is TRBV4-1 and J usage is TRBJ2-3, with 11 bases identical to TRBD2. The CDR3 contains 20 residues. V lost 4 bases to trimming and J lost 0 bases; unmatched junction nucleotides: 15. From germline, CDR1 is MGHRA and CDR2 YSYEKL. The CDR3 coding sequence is TGCGCCAGCAGCCGAAACTCACTAGCGGGGGCCCCCCGAAGCACAGATACGCAGTATTTT. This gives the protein CASSRNSLAGAPRSTDTQYF.

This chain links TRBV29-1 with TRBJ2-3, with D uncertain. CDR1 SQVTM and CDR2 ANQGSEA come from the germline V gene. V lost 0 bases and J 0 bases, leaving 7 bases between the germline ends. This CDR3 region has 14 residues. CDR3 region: CSVEEGMSTDTQYF. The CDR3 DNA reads TGCAGCGTTGAAGAGGGAATGAGCACAGATACGCAGTATTTT.

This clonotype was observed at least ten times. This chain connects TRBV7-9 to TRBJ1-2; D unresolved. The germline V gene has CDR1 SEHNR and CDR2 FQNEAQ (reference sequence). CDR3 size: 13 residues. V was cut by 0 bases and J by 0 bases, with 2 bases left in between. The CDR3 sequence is CASSLATNYGYTF. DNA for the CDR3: TGTGCCAGCAGCTTAGCAACTAACTATGGCTACACCTTC.

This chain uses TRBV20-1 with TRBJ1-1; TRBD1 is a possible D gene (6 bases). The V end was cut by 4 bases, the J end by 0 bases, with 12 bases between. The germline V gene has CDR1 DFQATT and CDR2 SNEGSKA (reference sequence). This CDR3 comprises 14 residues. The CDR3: CSAILGQLNTEAFF. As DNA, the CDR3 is TGCAGTGCTATACTAGGACAGTTGAACACTGAAGCTTTCTTT.

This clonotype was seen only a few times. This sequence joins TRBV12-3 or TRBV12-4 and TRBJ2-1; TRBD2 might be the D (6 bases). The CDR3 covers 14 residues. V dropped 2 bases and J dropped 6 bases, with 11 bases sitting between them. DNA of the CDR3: TGTGCCAGCAGTTTAAGGGGACTTATCAATGAGCAGTTCTTC. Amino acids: CASSLRGLINEQFF.

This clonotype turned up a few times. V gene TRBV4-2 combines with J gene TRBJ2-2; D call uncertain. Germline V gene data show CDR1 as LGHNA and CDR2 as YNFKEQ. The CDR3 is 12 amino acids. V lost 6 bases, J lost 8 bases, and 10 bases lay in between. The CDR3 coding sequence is TGTGCCAGCAGACGCGCTGGGGGGGAGCTGTTTTTT. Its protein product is CASRRAGGELFF.

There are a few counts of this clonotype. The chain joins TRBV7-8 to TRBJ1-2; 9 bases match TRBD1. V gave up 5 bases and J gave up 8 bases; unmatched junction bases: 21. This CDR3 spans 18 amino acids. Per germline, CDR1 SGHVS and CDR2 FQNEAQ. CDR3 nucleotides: TGTGCCAGCAGCACCCGACCACAGGGGGCTCTCTTGTCACAAGGCTACACCTTC. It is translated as CASSTRPQGALLSQGYTF.